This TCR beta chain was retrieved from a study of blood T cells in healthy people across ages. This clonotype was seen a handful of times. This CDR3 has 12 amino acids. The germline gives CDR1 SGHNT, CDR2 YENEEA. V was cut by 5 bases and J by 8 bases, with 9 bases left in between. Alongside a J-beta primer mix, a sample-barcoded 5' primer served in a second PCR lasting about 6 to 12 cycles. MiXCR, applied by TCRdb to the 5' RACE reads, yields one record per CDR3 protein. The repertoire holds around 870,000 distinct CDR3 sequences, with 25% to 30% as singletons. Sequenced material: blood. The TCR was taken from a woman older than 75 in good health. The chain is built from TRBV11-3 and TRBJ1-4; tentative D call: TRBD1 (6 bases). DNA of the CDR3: TGTGCCAGCAGCCCTGGACAGGAAAAACTGTTTTTT. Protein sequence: CASSPGQEKLFF.